What follows are 8 T cell receptor beta chains derived from one specimen sequenced in a study of blood T cell repertoires in COVID-19 (dated by TCRdb to the early 2020s). The method was the immunoSEQ multiplex PCR assay. The source is immuneACCESS, and TCRdb retained only in-frame sequences with V and J called. Part of the clones is not carried over; for the studies checked, unresolved V genes explain less than half of this, and the remainder is unexplained. Present in this sample are about 150,000 clones, 60% to 85% of which were seen just once. The ten top clones hold 7% to 9% of the sample. The material sequenced was peripheral blood. These receptors all come from a man aged 50 or older with active or convalescent COVID-19.

This chain links TRBV10-2 with TRBJ2-7; 7 bases match TRBD2. The V segment lost 0 bases and the J segment 0 bases; nucleotides outside the gene matches: 2. Germline V gene lookup returns CDR1 WSHSY and CDR2 SAAADI. This CDR3 is built from 15 residues. The CDR3 DNA sequence: TGCGCCAGCAGTGAGTCTGGCGGGAGCTCCTACGAGCAGTACTTC. It specifies CASSESGGSSYEQYF.

Written as DNA, the CDR3 is TGCGCCAGCAGCTTACGGGGCACTGCGGGGGAGACCCAGTACTTC. This gives the protein CASSLRGTAGETQYF. The chain couples TRBV5-1 to TRBJ2-5; TRBD2 is a possible D gene (6 bases). Trimming stripped 2 bases from V and 5 bases from J, with 16 bases between. This CDR3 region has 15 residues. Germline CDR1 reads SGHRS; CDR2 reads YFSETQ.

The chain is built from TRBV13 and TRBJ2-7, with 9 bases matching TRBD1. The CDR3 is 17 residues long. Germline CDR1 is PRHDT and CDR2 is FYEKMQ (reference sequence). V lost 5 bases to trimming and J lost 0 bases; unmatched junction nucleotides: 11. The CDR3 protein is CASSRWTGDLYSYEQYF. CDR3 in DNA: TGTGCCAGCAGCAGGTGGACAGGGGACCTATACTCCTACGAGCAGTACTTC.

This clone was detected only once. This sequence joins TRBV9 and TRBJ2-5; D is uncertain. Germline V gene sequence: CDR1 SGDLS, CDR2 YYNGEE. This CDR3 comprises 14 residues. The ends were cut back, 3 bases at V and 3 bases at J, with 12 bases in the middle. Here the CDR3 reads CASSARRQEETQYF. CDR3 nucleotide sequence: TGTGCCAGCAGCGCCCGTCGTCAGGAAGAGACCCAGTACTTC.

Regarding this clone: The junction departs from germline at one end; a sequencing error may be responsible. The chain recombines TRBV6-4 with TRBJ2-7; D ambiguous. CDR1 and CDR2 from the germline V gene are MRHNA and SNTAGT. This CDR3 contains 10 residues. The CDR3 DNA is TGTGCCAGCAGTGGAGAGCGTAAGCGCTTC. Protein sequence: CASSGERKRF.

The chain is built from TRBV5-4 and TRBJ1-3, with D unclear. This CDR3 has 15 amino acids. The germline V gene has CDR1 SGHNT and CDR2 YYREEE (reference sequence). The V end was cut by 6 bases, the J end by 0 bases, with 13 bases between. This chain's CDR3 is CASTHSGYSGNTIYF. For the CDR3, the DNA is TGTGCCAGCACCCACTCGGGGTACTCTGGAAACACCATATATTTT.

The chain couples TRBV27 to TRBJ2-7; the D gene is possibly TRBD1 (5 bases). This CDR3 is 16 amino acids long. Germline-derived CDR1 and CDR2 are MNHEY and SMNVEV (reference sequence). V was cut by 0 bases and J by 2 bases, with 14 bases left in between. CDR3 sequence: CASSLSRFQGPYEQYF. For the CDR3, the DNA is TGTGCCAGCAGTTTATCGAGATTTCAGGGCCCCTACGAGCAGTACTTC.

V usage is TRBV6-5 and J usage is TRBJ2-5, with 13 bases lining up with TRBD2. Trimming at V came to 6 bases and at J to 5 bases, leaving 6 bases not matched to a gene. Germline V gives CDR1 MNHEY, CDR2 SVGAGI. The CDR3 has 15 amino acids. In DNA form, the CDR3 reads TGTGCCAGCAGCCGAACTAGCGGGAGGGCGGAGACCCAGTACTTC. The encoded protein is CASSRTSGRAETQYF.